This T cell receptor (beta chain) was found in a study of blood T cell repertoires in COVID-19. Assay: immunoSEQ multiplex PCR; the TCRdb copy retains only in-frame clones and omits some. The sample lists about 24,000 clones; around 86% were seen once. The length of the CDR3 is 15 residues. CDR1 is LNHDA and CDR2 is SQIVND in the germline V gene (reference sequence). V gave up 3 bases and J gave up 0 bases, with 9 bases separating them. The source is a human donor in a cohort sampled during active COVID-19. V is TRBV19 and J is TRBJ2-1; no clear D. Sequencing was carried out using peripheral blood. The CDR3 region is CASSMVVSSYNEQFF. CDR3 DNA: TGTGCCAGTAGTATGGTCGTTAGCTCCTACAATGAGCAGTTCTTC.